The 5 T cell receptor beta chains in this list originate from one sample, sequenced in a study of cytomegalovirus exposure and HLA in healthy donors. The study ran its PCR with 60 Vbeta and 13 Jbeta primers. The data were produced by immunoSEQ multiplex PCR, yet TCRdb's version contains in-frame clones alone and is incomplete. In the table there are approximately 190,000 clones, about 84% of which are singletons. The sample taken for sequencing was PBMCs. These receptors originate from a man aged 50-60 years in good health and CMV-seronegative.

The CDR3, as DNA: TGCGCCAGCAGCTTGGCTTTACTTACGTCCTCTGGAAACACCATATATTTT. Its protein is CASSLALLTSSGNTIYF. The genes are TRBV5-1 and TRBJ1-3; D gene unclear. With 0 bases removed from V and 0 bases from J, the gap between germline ends came to 13 bases. Germline lookup yields CDR1 SGHRS and CDR2 YFSETQ. The CDR3 is 17 amino acids.

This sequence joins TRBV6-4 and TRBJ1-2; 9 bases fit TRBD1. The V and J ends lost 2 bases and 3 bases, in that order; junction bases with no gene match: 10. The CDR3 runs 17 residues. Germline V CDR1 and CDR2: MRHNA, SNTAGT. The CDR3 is CASSDVGDRERDYGYTF. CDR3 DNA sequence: TGTGCCAGCAGTGACGTTGGGGACAGGGAAAGGGACTATGGCTACACCTTC.

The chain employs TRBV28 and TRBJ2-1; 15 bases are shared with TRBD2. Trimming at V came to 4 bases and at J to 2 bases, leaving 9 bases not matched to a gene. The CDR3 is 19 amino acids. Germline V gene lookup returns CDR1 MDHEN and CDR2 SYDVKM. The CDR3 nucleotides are TGTGCCAGCAGTTCCGAGGGACTAGCGGGGGGCGATCCCTACAATGAGCAGTTCTTC. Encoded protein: CASSSEGLAGGDPYNEQFF.

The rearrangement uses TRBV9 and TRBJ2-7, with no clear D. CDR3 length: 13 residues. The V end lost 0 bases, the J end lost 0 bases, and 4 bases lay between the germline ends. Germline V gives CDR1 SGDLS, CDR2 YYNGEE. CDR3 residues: CASSVGGSYEQYF. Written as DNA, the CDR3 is TGTGCCAGCAGCGTAGGCGGCTCCTACGAGCAGTACTTC.

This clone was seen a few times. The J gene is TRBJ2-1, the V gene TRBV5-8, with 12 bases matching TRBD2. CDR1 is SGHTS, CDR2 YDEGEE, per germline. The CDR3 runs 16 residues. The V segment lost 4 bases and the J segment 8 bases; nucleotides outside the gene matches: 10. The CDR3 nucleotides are TGTGCCAGCAGCCGGCTAGCGGGGGGGTCCGGCGATGAGCAGTTCTTC. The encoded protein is CASSRLAGGSGDEQFF.